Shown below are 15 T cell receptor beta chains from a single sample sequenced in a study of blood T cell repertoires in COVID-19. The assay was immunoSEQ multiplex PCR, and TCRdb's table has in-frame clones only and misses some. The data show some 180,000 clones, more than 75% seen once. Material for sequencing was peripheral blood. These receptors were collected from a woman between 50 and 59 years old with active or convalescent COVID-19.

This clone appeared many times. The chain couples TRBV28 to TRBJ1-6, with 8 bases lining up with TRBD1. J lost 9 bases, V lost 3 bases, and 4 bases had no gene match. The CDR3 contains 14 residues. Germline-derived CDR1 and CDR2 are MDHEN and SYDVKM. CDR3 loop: CASSLTGVGSPLHF. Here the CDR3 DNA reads TGTGCCAGCAGTTTGACAGGGGTGGGTTCACCCCTCCACTTT.

The CDR3 loop reads CASSLGRYEKLFF. The CDR3, as DNA: TGTGCCAGCAGCTTGGGGCGGTACGAAAAACTGTTTTTT. The chain couples TRBV5-6 to TRBJ1-4; D not certain. The V and J ends lost 0 bases and 8 bases respectively, with 8 bases between them. CDR1 is SGHDT, CDR2 YYEEEE, per germline. The CDR3 contains 13 residues.

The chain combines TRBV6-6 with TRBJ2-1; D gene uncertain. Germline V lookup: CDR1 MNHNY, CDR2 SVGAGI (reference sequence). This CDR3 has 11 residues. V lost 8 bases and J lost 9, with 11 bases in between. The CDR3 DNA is TGTGCCAGCTCCCTCTCGAGTGAGCAGTTCTTC. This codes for CASSLSSEQFF.

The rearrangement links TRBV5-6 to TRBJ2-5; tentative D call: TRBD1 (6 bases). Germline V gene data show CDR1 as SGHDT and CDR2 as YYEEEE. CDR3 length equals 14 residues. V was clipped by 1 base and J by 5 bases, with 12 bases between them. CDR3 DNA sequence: TGTGCCAGCAGCTTGTCAGGGGCTGTTGAGACCCAGTACTTC. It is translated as CASSLSGAVETQYF.

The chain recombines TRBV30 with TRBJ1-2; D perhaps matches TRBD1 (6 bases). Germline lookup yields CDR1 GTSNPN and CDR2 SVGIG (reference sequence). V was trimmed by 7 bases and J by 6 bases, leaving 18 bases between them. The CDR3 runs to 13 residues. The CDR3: CASGEGEWDGYTF. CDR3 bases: TGTGCCTCTGGGGAGGGGGAATGGGATGGCTACACCTTC.

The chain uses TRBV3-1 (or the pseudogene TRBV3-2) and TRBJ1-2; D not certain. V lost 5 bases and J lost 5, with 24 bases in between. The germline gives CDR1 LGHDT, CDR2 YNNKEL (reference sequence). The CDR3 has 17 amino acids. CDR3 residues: CASSESSEVDPSYGYTF. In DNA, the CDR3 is TGTGCCAGCAGCGAGAGTAGCGAGGTCGACCCTTCGTATGGCTACACCTTC.

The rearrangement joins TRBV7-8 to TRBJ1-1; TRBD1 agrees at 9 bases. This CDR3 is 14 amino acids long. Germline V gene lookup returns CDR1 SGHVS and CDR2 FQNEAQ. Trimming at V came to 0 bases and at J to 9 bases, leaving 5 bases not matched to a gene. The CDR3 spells CASSLAGTGKQAFF. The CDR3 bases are TGTGCCAGCAGCTTAGCAGGGACAGGGAAGCAAGCTTTCTTT.

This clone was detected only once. Here the CDR3 reads CSVWTDLEQYF. The CDR3 nucleotides read TGCAGCGTCTGGACAGATCTCGAGCAGTACTTC. The chain combines TRBV29-1 with TRBJ2-7; maybe TRBD1 (6 bases). V was clipped by 6 bases and J by 6 bases, with 12 bases between them. The germline V gene has CDR1 SQVTM and CDR2 ANQGSEA. The CDR3 has 11 residues.

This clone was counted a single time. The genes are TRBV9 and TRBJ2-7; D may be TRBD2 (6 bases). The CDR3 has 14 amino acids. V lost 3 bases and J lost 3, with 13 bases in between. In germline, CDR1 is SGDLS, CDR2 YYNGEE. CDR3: CASSERTNDYEQYF. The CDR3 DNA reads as TGTGCCAGCAGCGAACGGACTAACGACTACGAGCAGTACTTC.

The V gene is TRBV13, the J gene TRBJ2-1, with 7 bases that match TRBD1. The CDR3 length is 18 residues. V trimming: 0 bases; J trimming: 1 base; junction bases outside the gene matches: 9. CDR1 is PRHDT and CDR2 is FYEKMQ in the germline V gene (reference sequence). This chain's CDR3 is CASSLGSQGIGSYNEQFF. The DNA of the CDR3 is TGTGCCAGCAGCTTAGGCTCACAGGGGATTGGGTCCTACAATGAGCAGTTCTTC.

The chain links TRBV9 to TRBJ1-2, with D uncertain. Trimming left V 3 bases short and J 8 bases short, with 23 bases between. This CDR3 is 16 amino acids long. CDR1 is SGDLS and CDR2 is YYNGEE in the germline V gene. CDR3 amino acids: CASSDPMRAPRGGYTF. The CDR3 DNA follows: TGTGCCAGCAGCGACCCAATGCGGGCCCCACGGGGAGGCTACACCTTC.

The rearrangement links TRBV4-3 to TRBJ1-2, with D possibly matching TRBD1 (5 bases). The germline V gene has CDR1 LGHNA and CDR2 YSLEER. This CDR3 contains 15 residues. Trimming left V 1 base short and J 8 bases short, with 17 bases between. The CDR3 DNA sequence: TGCGCCAGCAGCCAAGTACAGCGAGACAGAAGCGGCTACACCTTC. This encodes CASSQVQRDRSGYTF.

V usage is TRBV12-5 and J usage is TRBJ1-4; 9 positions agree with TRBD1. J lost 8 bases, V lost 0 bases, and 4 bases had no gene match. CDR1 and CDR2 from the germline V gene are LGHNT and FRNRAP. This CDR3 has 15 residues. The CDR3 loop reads CASGLVQGAGEKLFF. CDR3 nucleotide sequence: TGTGCTAGTGGTTTGGTACAGGGGGCTGGCGAAAAACTGTTTTTT.

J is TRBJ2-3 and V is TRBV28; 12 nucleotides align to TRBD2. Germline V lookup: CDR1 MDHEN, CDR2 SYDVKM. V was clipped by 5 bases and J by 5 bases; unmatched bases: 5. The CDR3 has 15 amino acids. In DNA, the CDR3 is TGTGCCAGCAGTCCACCGGGACTAGCGGGAGATACGCAGTATTTT. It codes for CASSPPGLAGDTQYF.

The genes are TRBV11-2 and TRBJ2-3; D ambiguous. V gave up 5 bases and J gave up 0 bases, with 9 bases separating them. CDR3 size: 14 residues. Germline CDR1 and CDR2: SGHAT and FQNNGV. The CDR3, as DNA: TGTGCCAGCAGCCCTGCGGTTAGCACAGATACGCAGTATTTT. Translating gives CASSPAVSTDTQYF.